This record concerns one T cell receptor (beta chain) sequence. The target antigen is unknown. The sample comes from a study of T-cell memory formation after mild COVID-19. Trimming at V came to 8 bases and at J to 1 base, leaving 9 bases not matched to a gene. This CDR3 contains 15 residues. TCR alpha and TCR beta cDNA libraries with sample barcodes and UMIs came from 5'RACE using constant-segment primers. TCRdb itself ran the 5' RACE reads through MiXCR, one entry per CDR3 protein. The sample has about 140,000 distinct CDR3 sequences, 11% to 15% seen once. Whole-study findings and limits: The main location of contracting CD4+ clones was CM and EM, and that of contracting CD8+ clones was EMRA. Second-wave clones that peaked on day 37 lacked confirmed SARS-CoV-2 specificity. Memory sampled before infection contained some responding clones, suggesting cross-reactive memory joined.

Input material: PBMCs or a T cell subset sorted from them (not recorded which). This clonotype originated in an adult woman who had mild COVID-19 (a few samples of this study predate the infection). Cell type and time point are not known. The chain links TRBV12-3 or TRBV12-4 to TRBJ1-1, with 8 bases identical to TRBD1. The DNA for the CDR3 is TGTGCCAGCCAAAACCGGGACAGGACGAACACTGAAGCTTTCTTT. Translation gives CASQNRDRTNTEAFF.